The source of this TCR beta chain is a study of blood T cell repertoires in COVID-19. Across the whole study: Samples came from the United States, Italy and Spain, spanning acute and convalescent COVID-19. The analysed material was cDNA or gDNA that came from T cells, B-cell-depleted T cells, or PBMCs.

This clone was counted a single time. Data came from immunoSEQ multiplex PCR; TCRdb stores just in-frame clones and leaves some out. The repertoire holds 110,000 to 150,000 clones, with around 84% as singletons. This CDR3 is built from 13 residues. V lost 5 bases, J lost 3 bases, and 2 bases stayed unmatched. The V gene's germline CDR1 is SGHAT and CDR2 FQNNGV. The rearrangement links TRBV11-2 to TRBJ2-7, with 9 nucleotides matching TRBD1. This sequence was found in a human donor in a cohort sampled during active COVID-19. Sequencing was done on a sample of peripheral blood. In nucleotides, the CDR3 is TGTGCCAGCAGCCAGGACAGGGGCTACGAGCAGTACTTC. Protein product: CASSQDRGYEQYF.